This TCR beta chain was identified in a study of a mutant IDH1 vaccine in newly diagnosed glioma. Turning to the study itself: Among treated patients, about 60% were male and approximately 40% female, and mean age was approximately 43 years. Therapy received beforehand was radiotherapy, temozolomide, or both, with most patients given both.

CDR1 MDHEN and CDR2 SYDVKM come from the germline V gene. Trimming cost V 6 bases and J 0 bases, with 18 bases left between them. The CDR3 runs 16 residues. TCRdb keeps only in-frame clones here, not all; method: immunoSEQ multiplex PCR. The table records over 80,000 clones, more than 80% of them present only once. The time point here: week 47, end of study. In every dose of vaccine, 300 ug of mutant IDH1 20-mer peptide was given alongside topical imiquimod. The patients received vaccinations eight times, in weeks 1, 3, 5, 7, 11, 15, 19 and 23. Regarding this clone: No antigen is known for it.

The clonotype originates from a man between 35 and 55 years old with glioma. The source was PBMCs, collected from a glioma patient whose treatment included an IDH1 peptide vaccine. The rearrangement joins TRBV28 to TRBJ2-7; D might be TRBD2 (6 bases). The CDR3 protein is CASSSPGTRSSYEQYF. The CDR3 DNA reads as TGTGCCAGCAGCTCCCCCGGGACTCGAAGCTCCTACGAGCAGTACTTC.